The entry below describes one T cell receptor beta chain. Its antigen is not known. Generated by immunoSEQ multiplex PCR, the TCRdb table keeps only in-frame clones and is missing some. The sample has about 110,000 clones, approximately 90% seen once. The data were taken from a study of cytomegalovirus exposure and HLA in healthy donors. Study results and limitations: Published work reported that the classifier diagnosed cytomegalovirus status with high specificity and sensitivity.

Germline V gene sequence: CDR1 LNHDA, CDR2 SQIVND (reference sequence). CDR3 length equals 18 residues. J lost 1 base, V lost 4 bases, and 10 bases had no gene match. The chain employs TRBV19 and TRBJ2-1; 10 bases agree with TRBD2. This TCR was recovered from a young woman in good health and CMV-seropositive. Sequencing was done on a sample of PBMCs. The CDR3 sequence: CASSTGQSGRVSYNEQFF. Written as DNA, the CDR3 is TGTGCCAGTAGTACTGGGCAGAGCGGGAGGGTATCCTACAATGAGCAGTTCTTC.